Below are 9 T cell receptor beta chains sequenced from a single sample in a study of blood T cell repertoires in COVID-19 (dated by TCRdb to 2019 to 2021). Libraries were made using the immunoSEQ multiplex PCR assay. Held by TCRdb, this immuneACCESS table contains in-frame sequences only and omits some clones. Under half of the omission traces to an unresolved V gene where checked; the cause of the rest is unknown. The sample profile shows 110,000 or so clones; over 60% of them were found once. The biggest ten clones account for roughly 4.7% of the sample. Sequenced sample: peripheral blood. The receptors shown here come from a human donor in a cohort sampled during active or convalescent COVID-19.

J is TRBJ2-5 and V is TRBV5-1; D uncertain. The CDR3 totals 13 residues. Trimming removed 4 bases from V and 5 bases from J, with 12 bases in between. Germline V gives CDR1 SGHRS, CDR2 YFSETQ. In nucleotides, the CDR3 is TGCGCCAGCAGCCAAGGCCCCGGGGAGACCCAGTACTTC. Protein sequence: CASSQGPGETQYF.

The CDR3 here is CASSLRGTSYEQYF. In DNA, the CDR3 is TGTGCCAGCAGCTTGCGCGGGACCTCCTACGAGCAGTACTTC. The chain links TRBV7-8 to TRBJ2-7, with a weak D call TRBD2 (6 bases). CDR3 length: 14 amino acids. V lost 3 bases and J 0 bases, leaving 9 bases between the germline ends. Germline V CDR1 and CDR2: SGHVS, FQNEAQ. Full variable domain (rest looked up from reference TRBV7-8 and TRBJ2-7): GAGVSQSPRYKVAKRGQDVALRCDPISGHVSLFWYQQALGQGPEFLTYFQNEAQLDKSGLPSDRFFAERPEGSVSTLKIQRTQQEDSAVYLCASSLRGTSYEQYFGPGTRLTVT.

The chain combines TRBV2 with TRBJ2-3; 11 bases are a match to TRBD2. V trimming: 4 bases; J trimming: 1 base; junction bases outside the gene matches: 1. The CDR3 has 15 residues. In germline, CDR1 is SNHLY, CDR2 FYNNEI. CDR3 protein: CASSGGLAGTDTQYF. The CDR3 DNA is TGTGCCAGCAGTGGGGGACTAGCGGGCACAGATACGCAGTATTTT.

This rearrangement joins TRBV18 to TRBJ2-1; the match to TRBD2 covers 9 bases. Unmatched junction bases numbered 13, after V lost 3 bases and J lost 7 bases. Germline CDR1 and CDR2: KGHSH and LQKENI. This CDR3 spans 17 amino acids. The CDR3 nucleotides are TGTGCCAGCTCACCTCTCTCCGCGGGGGGGGTTAGAAATGAGCAGTTCTTC. Its translation is CASSPLSAGGVRNEQFF.

This clone was recorded a few times. This chain joins TRBV6-6 and TRBJ1-6; D gene uncertain. Germline assignment: CDR1 MNHNY and CDR2 SVGAGI (reference sequence). V gave up 5 bases and J gave up 7 bases, with 9 bases separating them. The CDR3 loop spans 13 amino acids. CDR3 DNA sequence: TGTGCCAGCAGTGCGTTCGGGAATTCACCCCTCCACTTT. Amino acid sequence: CASSAFGNSPLHF.

The CDR3 bases are TGTGCCAGCAGCTTGCCAGGGGGCGCTGGGGCCAACGTCCTGACTTTC. This sequence encodes CASSLPGGAGANVLTF. V usage is TRBV11-2 and J usage is TRBJ2-6; TRBD1 matches 8 bases. Germline-derived CDR1 and CDR2 are SGHAT and FQNNGV. The CDR3 is 16 residues long. J gave up 2 bases and V 3 bases, and 3 bases lay outside the gene matches.

This clone appeared once. The chain is built from TRBV11-2 and TRBJ2-1; possibly TRBD1 for D (6 bases). Trimming cost V 5 bases and J 6 bases, with 11 bases left between them. The CDR3 has 13 residues. Germline V gives CDR1 SGHAT, CDR2 FQNNGV. The CDR3 loop reads CASSPGTSNEQFF. CDR3 coding DNA: TGTGCCAGCAGCCCTGGGACAAGCAATGAGCAGTTCTTC.

Only a few counts were recorded for this clone. V usage is TRBV4-2 and J usage is TRBJ1-2; maybe TRBD1 (6 bases). The length of the CDR3 is 16 residues. Deletions cut 0 bases from V and 4 bases from J, with 15 bases between. Germline V gene lookup returns CDR1 LGHNA and CDR2 YNFKEQ. The CDR3 here is CASSQEGAGSFYGYTF. CDR3 bases: TGTGCCAGCAGCCAAGAGGGGGCAGGGTCCTTCTATGGCTACACCTTC.

This clone is deemed medium-sized. The chain joins TRBV7-9 to TRBJ1-2; 7 nucleotides match TRBD1. Germline CDR1 reads SEHNR; CDR2 reads FQNEAQ (reference sequence). Germline trimming cut 2 bases from V and 1 base from J; bases unmatched to any gene: 4. The CDR3 totals 15 residues. The CDR3 loop reads CASSLSHRGNYGYTF. In DNA, the CDR3 is TGTGCCAGCAGCTTATCCCACAGGGGTAACTATGGCTACACCTTC.